The entry that follows covers one T cell receptor beta chain sequence. Its specificity is unknown. The Th1 cells were the flow-through after CD25, CD56 and CD294 bead selections. These data are taken from a study of relationships among human T cell subsets. TCR alpha and beta CDR3s were amplified from mRNA by semiquantitative ARM-PCR. ARM-PCR used tagged nested gene-specific primers, then communal superprimers for exponential amplification. Nested primers were removed by exonuclease before the second PCR round. TCRdb processed the multiplex PCR reads anew with MiXCR; each CDR3 protein has one entry. This sample yields some 13,000 distinct CDR3 sequences, of which around two thirds are seen a single time; about 32% belongs to the top ten. CDR3 length: 13 residues. The ends lost 5 bases at V and 10 bases at J; junction bases unmatched: 6. Germline CDR1 and CDR2: MDHEN and SYDVKM. Study-level points and caveats: Th1, Th2 and regulatory subsets overlapped substantially in CDR3 sequences. Clones with over 100 reads held over 55% of CD8+ cytotoxic sequences.

The chain links TRBV28 to TRBJ2-1; the match to TRBD2 covers 9 bases. Sequences were obtained from CD4+ Th1 cells sorted from blood. The source of this sequence is a man in his forties in good health. CDR3 nucleotides: TGTGCCAGCAGTCGACTAGCGGACGGGGAGCAGTTCTTC. This codes for CASSRLADGEQFF.